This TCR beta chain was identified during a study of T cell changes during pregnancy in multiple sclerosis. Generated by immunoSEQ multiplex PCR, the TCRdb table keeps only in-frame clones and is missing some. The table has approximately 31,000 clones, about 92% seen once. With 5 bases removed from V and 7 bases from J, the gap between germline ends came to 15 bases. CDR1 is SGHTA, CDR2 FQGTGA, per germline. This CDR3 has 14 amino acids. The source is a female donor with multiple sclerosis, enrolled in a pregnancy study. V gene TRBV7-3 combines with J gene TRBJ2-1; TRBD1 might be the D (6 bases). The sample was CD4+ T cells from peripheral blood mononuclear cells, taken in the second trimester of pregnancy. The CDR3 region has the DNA TGTGCCAGCAGCCCACAGGGTGCTACGAATGAGCAGTTCTTC. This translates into CASSPQGATNEQFF.